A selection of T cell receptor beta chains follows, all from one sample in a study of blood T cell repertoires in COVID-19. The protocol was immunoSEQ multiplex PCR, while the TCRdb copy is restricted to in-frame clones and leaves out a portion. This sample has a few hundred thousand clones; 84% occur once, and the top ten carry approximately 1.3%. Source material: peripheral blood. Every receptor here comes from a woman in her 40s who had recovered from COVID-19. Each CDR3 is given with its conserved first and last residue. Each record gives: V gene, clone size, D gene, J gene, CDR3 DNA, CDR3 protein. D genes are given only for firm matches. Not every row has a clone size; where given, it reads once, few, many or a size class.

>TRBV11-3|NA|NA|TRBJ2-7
TGTGCCAGCTCCCTGGTCCAGGGGCCCTACGAGCAGTACTTC
CASSLVQGPYEQYF
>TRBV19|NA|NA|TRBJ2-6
TGTGCCAGTGCCGGGATAACTGGGGCCAACGTCCTGACTTTC
CASAGITGANVLTF
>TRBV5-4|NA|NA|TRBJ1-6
TGTGCCAGCAGCTCGCCTTCTGGAGGGAGAAATTCACCCCTCCACTTT
CASSSPSGGRNSPLHF
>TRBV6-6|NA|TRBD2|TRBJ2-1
TGTGCCAGCAGTTATGCAGACACCGGGGGGAATGAGCAGTTCTTC
CASSYADTGGNEQFF
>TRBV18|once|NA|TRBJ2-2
TGTGCCAGCTCCCAACAGGGTGCGAACACCGGGGAGCTGTTTTTT
CASSQQGANTGELFF
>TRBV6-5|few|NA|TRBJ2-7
TGTGCCAGCAGTCCAAGGGGTTACGAGCAGTACTTC
CASSPRGYEQYF
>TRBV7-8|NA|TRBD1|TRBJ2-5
TGTGCCAGCAGCTCAAGCTACAGGGGTCTACTACAAGAGACCCAGTACTTC
CASSSSYRGLLQETQYF
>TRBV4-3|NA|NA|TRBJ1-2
TGCGCCAGCAGCCAGTTCAGGTGGGGAGGAGCTGGCTACACCTTC
CASSQFRWGGAGYTF
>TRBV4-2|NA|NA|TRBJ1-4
TGTGCCAGCAGCCAAGTGAGAGGGTTCGAGGGTGAAAAACTGTTTTTT
CASSQVRGFEGEKLFF
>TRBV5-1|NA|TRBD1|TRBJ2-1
TGCGCCAGCAAGGGGGGGACAGGGGTTTTCAATGAGCAGTTCTTC
CASKGGTGVFNEQFF
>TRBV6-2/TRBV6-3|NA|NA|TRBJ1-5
TGTGCCAGCAGTTACGGACAACAGCCCCAGCATTTT
CASSYGQQPQHF
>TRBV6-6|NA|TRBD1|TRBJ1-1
TGTGCCAGCAGTGGTCCGGGACAGGGATCGAACACTGAAGCTTTCTTT
CASSGPGQGSNTEAFF
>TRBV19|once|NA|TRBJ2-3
TGTGCCAGTAGTATTCTCAGGGACACAGATACGCAGTATTTT
CASSILRDTDTQYF
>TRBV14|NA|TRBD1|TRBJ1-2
TGTGCCAGCAGCCCTAGACAGGGCGACGGCTACACCTTC
CASSPRQGDGYTF
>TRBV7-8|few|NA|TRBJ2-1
TGTGCCAGCACCTCGGGAACGGATGAGCAGTTCTTC
CASTSGTDEQFF
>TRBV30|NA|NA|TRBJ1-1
TGTGCCTGGAGGGGACATTCCAACACTGAAGCTTTCTTT
CAWRGHSNTEAFF
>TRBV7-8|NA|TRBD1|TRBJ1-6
TGTGCCAGCAGCTTAGTTGTCGGACAGGGGGTTAATTCACCCCTCCACTTT
CASSLVVGQGVNSPLHF
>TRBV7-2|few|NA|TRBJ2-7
TGTGCCAGCAGCTTGTTTGATACAGAATACGAGCAGTACTTC
CASSLFDTEYEQYF
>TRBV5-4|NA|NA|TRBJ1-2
TGTGCCAGCAGCTCCGGGGACTCGGGGGGGTATGGCTACACCTTC
CASSSGDSGGYGYTF
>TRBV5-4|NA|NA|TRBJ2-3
TGTGCCAGCAGTAGCAGACAGGACAGCACAGATACGCAGTATTTT
CASSSRQDSTDTQYF
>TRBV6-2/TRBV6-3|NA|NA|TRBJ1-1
TGTGCCAGCAGTTGGGGGGGAAACACTGAAGCTTTCTTT
CASSWGGNTEAFF
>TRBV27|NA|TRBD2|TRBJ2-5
TGTGCCAGCAGGGGTCTAGCGGGGCGAGAGACCCAGTACTTC
CASRGLAGRETQYF
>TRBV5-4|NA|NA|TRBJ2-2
TGTGCCAGCAGCCCGGCCCTAGGGGCCGCGAACACCGGGGAGCTGTTTTTT
CASSPALGAANTGELFF
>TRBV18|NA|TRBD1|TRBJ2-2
TGTGCCAGCTCACCTGGGACAGCTCCGAACACCGGGGAGCTGTTTTTT
CASSPGTAPNTGELFF
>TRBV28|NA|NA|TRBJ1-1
TGTGCCAGCAGTTTACCTACAGGGAACACTGAAGCTTTCTTT
CASSLPTGNTEAFF
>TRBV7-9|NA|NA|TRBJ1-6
TGTGCCAGCAGCTTAGCGTTGAGACAGAGTTCACCCCTCCACTTT
CASSLALRQSSPLHF
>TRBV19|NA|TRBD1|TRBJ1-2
TGTGCCACCCTGTTTGAGGGGGACAGGGGGCGGGATGGCTACACCTTC
CATLFEGDRGRDGYTF
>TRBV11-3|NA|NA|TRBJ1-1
TGTGCCAGCAGCTTAGGGGGCAGGCCGAACACTGAAGCTTTCTTT
CASSLGGRPNTEAFF
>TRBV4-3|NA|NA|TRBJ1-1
TGCGCCAGCAGCCAAGATTCAGGTACGAACACTGAAGCTTTCTTT
CASSQDSGTNTEAFF
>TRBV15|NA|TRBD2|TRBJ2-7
TGTGCCACCAGCAGGGGAGGGGCGGGGTCGTACGAGCAGTACTTC
CATSRGGAGSYEQYF
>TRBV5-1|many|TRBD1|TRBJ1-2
TGCGCCAGCGGAACAGGGGATAACTATGGCTACACCTTC
CASGTGDNYGYTF